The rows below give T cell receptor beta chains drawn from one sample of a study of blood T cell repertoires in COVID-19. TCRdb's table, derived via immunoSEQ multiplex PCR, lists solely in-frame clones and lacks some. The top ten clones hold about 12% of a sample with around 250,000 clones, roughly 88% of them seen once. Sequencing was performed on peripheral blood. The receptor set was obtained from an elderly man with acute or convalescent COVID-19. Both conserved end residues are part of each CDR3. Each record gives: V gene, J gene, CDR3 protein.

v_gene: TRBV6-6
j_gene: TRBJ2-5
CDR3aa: CASRRSGTGGQETQYF

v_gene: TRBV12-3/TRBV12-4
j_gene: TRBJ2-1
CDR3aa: CASSPKFEQFF

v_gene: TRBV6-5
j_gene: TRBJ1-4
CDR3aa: CASRGRDGPNEKLFF

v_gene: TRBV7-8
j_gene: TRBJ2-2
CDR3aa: CANSRQKGTGELFF

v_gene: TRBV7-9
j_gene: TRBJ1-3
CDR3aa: CASSLGGNGNTIYF

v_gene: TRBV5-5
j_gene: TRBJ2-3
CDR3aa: CASSLLAGTHDEQYF

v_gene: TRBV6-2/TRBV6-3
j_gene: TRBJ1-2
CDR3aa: CASSWTGGKYGYTF

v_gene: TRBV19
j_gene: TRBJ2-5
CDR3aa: CASSNRGRAGEETQYF

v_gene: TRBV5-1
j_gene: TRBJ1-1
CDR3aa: CASSRGQDTEAFF

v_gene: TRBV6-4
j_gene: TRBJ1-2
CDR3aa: CASRGGGNPYGYTF

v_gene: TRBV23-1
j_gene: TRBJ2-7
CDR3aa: CASSQGWGGERSEQYF

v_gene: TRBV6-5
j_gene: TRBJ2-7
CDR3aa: CASSYSSAPPAYEQYF

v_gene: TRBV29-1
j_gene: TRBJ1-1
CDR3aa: CSVILLSNTEAFF

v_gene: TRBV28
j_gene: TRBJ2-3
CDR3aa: CASGGGGIDTQYF

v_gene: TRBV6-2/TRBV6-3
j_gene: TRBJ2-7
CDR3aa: CASSYPPGLAGGNEQYF

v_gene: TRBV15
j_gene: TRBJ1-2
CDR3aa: CATSSAGTVNYGYTF

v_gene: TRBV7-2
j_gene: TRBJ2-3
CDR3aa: CASISTPGASGGRTQYF